Shown below are 27 T cell receptor beta chains from a single sample sequenced in a study of blood T cell repertoires in COVID-19. Clones were read by immunoSEQ multiplex PCR, and TCRdb kept only the in-frame ones, dropping some. The sample consists of about 120,000 clones, almost 90% of them appearing once. Specimen: peripheral blood. The receptors derive from an older woman with COVID-19, enrolled during active disease.

The chain recombines TRBV19 with TRBJ1-4, with 7 positions matching TRBD1. The germline V gene encodes CDR1 LNHDA and CDR2 SQIVND (reference sequence). CDR3 length equals 14 residues. The V gene end was trimmed by 5 bases and the J gene end by 5 bases; junction bases not matched to a gene: 5. The CDR3 DNA reads TGTGCCAGTAGTTGGGACAGCAAGAATGAAAAACTGTTTTTT. Its translation: CASSWDSKNEKLFF.

This rearrangement joins TRBV19 to TRBJ1-4; TRBD1 matches at 10 bases. CDR3 length equals 16 residues. The germline gives CDR1 LNHDA, CDR2 SQIVND (reference sequence). V lost 4 bases and J lost 4; bases outside the gene matches: 6. CDR3 amino acids: CASSRDRGRSNEKLFF. The CDR3 DNA is TGTGCCAGTAGTAGAGACAGGGGGCGGAGTAATGAAAAACTGTTTTTT.

The rearrangement links TRBV4-3 to TRBJ1-1; 8 nucleotides line up with TRBD1. CDR1 LGHNA and CDR2 YSLEER come from the germline V gene. V was pared by 0 bases and J by 9 bases, with 15 bases of the junction left unmatched. The CDR3 is made up of 17 amino acids. The CDR3 bases are TGCGCCAGCAGCCAAGATCTCGTGAGCAGGGGGCTAATGAAAGCTTTCTTT. This sequence encodes CASSQDLVSRGLMKAFF.

This clone was seen only a few times. The chain couples TRBV3-1 (or the pseudogene TRBV3-2) to TRBJ1-1, with unresolved D. V was shortened by 2 bases and J by 3 bases, with 4 bases between the two germline ends. CDR1 LGHDT and CDR2 YNNKEL come from the germline V gene (reference sequence). CDR3 length: 12 amino acids. The CDR3 region is CASSQPYTEAFF. The CDR3 DNA sequence: TGTGCCAGCAGCCAACCCTACACTGAAGCTTTCTTT.

This chain joins TRBV9 and TRBJ2-1; D gene unclear. V was trimmed by 0 bases and J by 12 bases, leaving 13 bases between them. Germline-derived CDR1 and CDR2 are SGDLS and YYNGEE. This CDR3 is built from 13 residues. The CDR3, as DNA: TGTGCCAGCAGCGTAGGCGAGCGTCTGGCGCAGTTCTTC. Translation: CASSVGERLAQFF.

The chain employs TRBV18 and TRBJ2-1, with TRBD1 identical over 8 bases. Germline V CDR1 and CDR2: KGHSH, LQKENI. Germline trimming cut 3 bases from V and 8 bases from J; bases unmatched to any gene: 6. CDR3 length equals 14 residues. For the CDR3, the DNA is TGTGCCAGCTCACCCCGGACAGGGTGGGATGAGCAGTTCTTC. Translation gives CASSPRTGWDEQFF.

This sequence joins TRBV7-9 and TRBJ1-1; 9 bases are a match to TRBD1. CDR3 size: 13 residues. Germline assignment: CDR1 SEHNR and CDR2 FQNEAQ (reference sequence). V was pared by 10 bases and J by 4 bases, with 7 bases of the junction left unmatched. DNA for the CDR3: TGTGCCATTAACAGGGGGCGCGGCACTGAAGCTTTCTTT. Its protein product is CAINRGRGTEAFF.

V usage is TRBV18 and J usage is TRBJ1-1, with 7 bases identical to TRBD1. The V and J ends lost 2 bases and 4 bases, in that order; junction bases with no gene match: 13. Germline V CDR1 and CDR2: KGHSH, LQKENI. There are 17 residues in the CDR3. The CDR3 protein is CASSPRTGQTRGTEAFF. The DNA of the CDR3 is TGTGCCAGCTCACCAAGGACAGGTCAAACAAGGGGCACTGAAGCTTTCTTT.

This rearrangement joins TRBV4-2 to TRBJ1-1; TRBD1 is a possible D gene (5 bases). The CDR3 runs 17 residues. With 0 bases removed from V and 8 bases from J, the gap between germline ends came to 22 bases. The V gene's germline CDR1 is LGHNA and CDR2 YNFKEQ. CDR3 nucleotide sequence: TGTGCCAGCAGCCAAGATCGGGGGACTTTTTTCTCAGAGGAAGCTTTCTTT. Its translation: CASSQDRGTFFSEEAFF.

V usage is TRBV7-2 and J usage is TRBJ2-5; D is perhaps TRBD2 (6 bases). Looked up from germline, CDR1 is SGHTA and CDR2 is FQGNSA. Trimming took 5 bases from V and 7 from J, leaving 17 bases between them. This CDR3 region has 14 residues. The CDR3 DNA reads as TGTGCCAGCAGCCAATGGGCCCGCGGGATGACCCAGTACTTC. It is translated as CASSQWARGMTQYF.

The chain couples TRBV9 to TRBJ2-5; tentative D call: TRBD1 (5 bases). Per the germline V gene, CDR1 is SGDLS and CDR2 is YYNGEE. CDR3 length equals 15 residues. Trimming removed 5 bases at V and 5 bases at J, with 19 bases between. Here the CDR3 DNA reads TGTGCCAGCAGTGCCTCCCAAGGCGCAGGGGAGACCCAGTACTTC. Its protein is CASSASQGAGETQYF.

The V and J genes are TRBV4-1 and TRBJ2-3; the match to TRBD2 covers 8 bases. The CDR3 sequence is 15 residues long. V shed 3 bases, J shed 2 bases, and the junction held 4 bases outside the gene matches. Per the germline V gene, CDR1 is MGHRA and CDR2 is YSYEKL. The CDR3 loop is CASSHSGAYTDTQYF. Here the CDR3 DNA reads TGCGCCAGCAGCCATAGCGGGGCGTACACAGATACGCAGTATTTT.

The chain combines TRBV5-5 with TRBJ2-3, with TRBD1 identical over 7 bases. The germline V gene encodes CDR1 SGHKS and CDR2 YYEKEE (reference sequence). V gave up 3 bases and J gave up 2 bases; unmatched junction bases: 6. The CDR3 is 15 residues long. CDR3 amino acids: CASSSDRAPTDTQYF. For the CDR3, the DNA is TGTGCCAGCAGCTCTGACAGGGCCCCCACAGATACGCAGTATTTT. The whole variable domain, remainder taken from reference TRBV5-5 and TRBJ2-3, is DAGVTQSPTHLIKTRGQQVTLRCSPISGHKSVSWYQQVLGQGPQFIFQYYEKEERGRGNFPDRFSARQFPNYSSELNVNALLLGDSALYLCASSSDRAPTDTQYFGPGTRLTVL.

The chain links TRBV5-6 to TRBJ1-2; D ambiguous. V was cut by 1 base and J by 5 bases, with 9 bases left in between. The V gene's germline CDR1 is SGHDT and CDR2 YYEEEE. The CDR3 contains 13 residues. This chain's CDR3 is CASSLREAYGYTF. CDR3 DNA sequence: TGTGCCAGCAGCTTGAGGGAGGCATATGGCTACACCTTC.

This rearrangement joins TRBV6-7 to TRBJ1-3; D is uncertain. TRBV6-7 is treated as an ORF (open reading frame) with a function not yet certain. This CDR3 spans 12 amino acids. Trimming cost V 7 bases and J 2 bases, with 6 bases left between them. The CDR3 loop reads CASNNTGNTIYF. CDR3 DNA: TGTGCCAGCAATAATACTGGAAACACCATATATTTT.

The chain has TRBV5-1 and TRBJ2-3; TRBD1 aligns across 8 bases. J lost 1 base, V lost 4 bases, and 8 bases had no gene match. The CDR3 has 16 amino acids. Germline lookup yields CDR1 SGHRS and CDR2 YFSETQ. The CDR3 loop reads CASSETGAGGTDTQYF. CDR3 sequence (DNA): TGCGCCAGCAGCGAGACAGGGGCCGGGGGCACAGATACGCAGTATTTT.

The chain couples TRBV7-6 to TRBJ1-4; 7 bases map to TRBD1. This CDR3 comprises 14 residues. Per germline, CDR1 SGHVS and CDR2 FNYEAQ. The trim removed 6 bases at V and 8 bases at J, leaving 9 bases unmatched. The CDR3 nucleotides are TGTGCCAGCAGTTTTCAGGGGGGAGGCGAAAAACTGTTTTTT. It yields the protein CASSFQGGGEKLFF. The complete variable domain, with remaining parts taken from reference TRBV7-6 and TRBJ1-4, reads GAGVSQSPRYKVTKRGQDVALRCDPISGHVSLYWYRQALGQGPEFLTYFNYEAQQDKSGLPNDRFSAERPEGSISTLTIQRTEQRDSAMYRCASSFQGGGEKLFFGSGTQLSVL.

The V and J genes are TRBV4-1 and TRBJ1-1; 8 nucleotides align to TRBD1. Losses at the gene ends were 0 bases for V and 4 bases for J; bases not matched to a gene: 7. The CDR3 is 16 amino acids. Germline assignment: CDR1 MGHRA and CDR2 YSYEKL. CDR3 in amino acids: CASSQEGLTGGTEAFF. CDR3 coding DNA: TGCGCCAGCAGCCAAGAGGGTCTTACAGGGGGCACTGAAGCTTTCTTT.

The rearrangement joins TRBV6-2 or TRBV6-3 to TRBJ2-2, with D perhaps matching TRBD1 (5 bases). Germline assignment: CDR1 MNHEY and CDR2 SVGEGT. V shed 3 bases and J shed 3 bases, with 11 bases lying between them. The CDR3 is made up of 15 amino acids. The CDR3 loop reads CASSYLRQYTGELFF. Written as DNA, the CDR3 is TGTGCCAGCAGTTATCTTCGACAGTACACCGGGGAGCTGTTTTTT.

The V gene is TRBV5-5, the J gene TRBJ2-7; 7 nucleotides agree with TRBD1. The CDR3 is made up of 15 amino acids. The germline V gene has CDR1 SGHKS and CDR2 YYEKEE (reference sequence). Trimming at V came to 4 bases and at J to 0 bases, leaving 7 bases not matched to a gene. The CDR3 sequence is CASSQGQASSYEQYF. As DNA, the CDR3 is TGTGCCAGCAGCCAAGGACAGGCAAGCTCCTACGAGCAGTACTTC.

V gene TRBV15 combines with J gene TRBJ1-1; no reliable D call. CDR1 is LNHNV, CDR2 YYDKDF, per germline (reference sequence). Trimming removed 6 bases at V and 0 bases at J, with 8 bases between. The CDR3 sequence is 13 residues long. For the CDR3, the DNA is TGTGCCACCAGGGGCACGCTGAACACTGAAGCTTTCTTT. Protein sequence: CATRGTLNTEAFF.

The chain couples TRBV11-3 to TRBJ2-2, with D hard to call. Trimming removed 1 base at V and 0 bases at J, with 6 bases between. CDR1 and CDR2 from the germline V gene are SGHNT and YENEEA. The CDR3 has 15 amino acids. This chain's CDR3 is CASSLAMANTGELFF. Written as DNA, the CDR3 is TGTGCCAGCAGCTTAGCTATGGCGAACACCGGGGAGCTGTTTTTT.

V and J are TRBV12-3 or TRBV12-4 and TRBJ1-5, with a possible D match to TRBD1 (6 bases). The CDR3 length is 12 residues. Trimming left V 5 bases short and J 5 bases short, with 7 bases between. CDR3 coding DNA: TGTGCCAGCAGTGACAGGTATCAGCCCCAGCATTTT. Translated: CASSDRYQPQHF.

V usage is TRBV7-3 and J usage is TRBJ2-1; TRBD1 matches at 7 bases. CDR3 length: 14 residues. Per the germline V gene, CDR1 is SGHTA and CDR2 is FQGTGA. V dropped 0 bases and J dropped 7; count of bases not matched to a gene: 3. The CDR3 is CASSLTGQVNEQFF. The CDR3 bases are TGTGCCAGCAGCTTAACCGGACAGGTGAATGAGCAGTTCTTC.

There are a few counts of this clone. The genes are TRBV2 and TRBJ1-5, with D hard to call. This CDR3 has 16 amino acids. The V and J ends lost 4 bases and 0 bases respectively, with 13 bases between them. Germline CDR1 reads SNHLY; CDR2 reads FYNNEI. CDR3 region: CASSGGSLSSNQPQHF. The CDR3 region has the DNA TGTGCCAGCAGTGGCGGGTCGCTTAGTAGCAATCAGCCCCAGCATTTT.

The rearrangement uses TRBV7-9 and TRBJ1-4; no clear D. The CDR3 spans 16 residues. Germline-derived CDR1 and CDR2 are SEHNR and FQNEAQ (reference sequence). Trimming shortened V by 1 base and J by 0 bases, and 9 bases separated the two germline ends. The CDR3 bases are TGTGCCAGCAGCTTAGGACTGACTCCAACTAATGAAAAACTGTTTTTT. Protein: CASSLGLTPTNEKLFF.

This clone was recorded only once. The chain is built from TRBV7-9 and TRBJ1-2, with D tentatively TRBD1 (6 bases). Germline assignment: CDR1 SEHNR and CDR2 FQNEAQ (reference sequence). This CDR3 has 18 amino acids. Trimming left V 1 base short and J 1 base short, with 19 bases between. CDR3 region: CASSLGGGTDGRNYGYTF. CDR3 bases: TGTGCCAGCAGCTTAGGGGGGGGCACAGACGGCCGTAACTATGGCTACACCTTC.